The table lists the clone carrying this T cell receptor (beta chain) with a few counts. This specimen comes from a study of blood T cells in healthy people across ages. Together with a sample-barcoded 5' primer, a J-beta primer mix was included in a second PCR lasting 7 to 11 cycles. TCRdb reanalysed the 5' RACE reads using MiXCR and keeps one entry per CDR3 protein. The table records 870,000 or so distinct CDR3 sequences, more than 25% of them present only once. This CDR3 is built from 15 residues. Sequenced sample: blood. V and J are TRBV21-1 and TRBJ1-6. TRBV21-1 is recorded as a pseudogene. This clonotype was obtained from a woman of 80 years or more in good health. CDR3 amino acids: CASSKTVRAPSPLHF. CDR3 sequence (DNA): TGTGCCAGCAGCAAAACGGTCAGGGCCCCTTCACCCCTCCACTTT.